This T cell receptor (beta chain) was found in a study of control samples from healthy donors and cancer patients. Trimming removed 7 bases at V and 10 bases at J, with 14 bases between. The germline V gene has CDR1 ENHRY and CDR2 SYGVKD. This CDR3 comprises 12 residues. Assay used: immunoSEQ multiplex PCR; TCRdb lists only in-frame clones, some missing. Of approximately 120,000 clones in the sample, 75% to 90% are singletons; the top ten hold around 17%. Specimen: blood. V is TRBV10-3 and J is TRBJ2-1; maybe TRBD2 (6 bases). The sequence was collected from a woman aged 50 to 60 in good health. As DNA, the CDR3 is TGTGCCATCACCCGGGACTCAGGAGAGCAGTTCTTC. Amino acid sequence: CAITRDSGEQFF.